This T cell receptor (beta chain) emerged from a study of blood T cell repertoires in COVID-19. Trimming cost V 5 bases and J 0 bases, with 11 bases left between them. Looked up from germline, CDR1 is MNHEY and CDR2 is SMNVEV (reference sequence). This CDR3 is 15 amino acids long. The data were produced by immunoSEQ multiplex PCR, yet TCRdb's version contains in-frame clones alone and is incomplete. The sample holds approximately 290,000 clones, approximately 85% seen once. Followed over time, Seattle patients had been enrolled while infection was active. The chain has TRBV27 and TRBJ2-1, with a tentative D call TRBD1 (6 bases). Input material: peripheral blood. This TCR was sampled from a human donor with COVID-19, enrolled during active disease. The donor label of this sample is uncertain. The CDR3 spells CASSGRTASYNEQFF. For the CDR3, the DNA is TGTGCCAGCAGTGGCCGGACAGCCTCCTACAATGAGCAGTTCTTC.